This record concerns one T cell receptor (beta chain) sequence. Its specificity is not known. These data are taken from a study of cytomegalovirus exposure and HLA in healthy donors. Study-level findings and limits: Later analysis identified several of the most significant clusters that appeared linked to common viral pathogens.

Use of 60 Vbeta and 13 Jbeta primers characterized the PCR. TCRdb's table, derived via immunoSEQ multiplex PCR, lists solely in-frame clones and lacks some. The repertoire includes approximately 120,000 clones, more than 15% of them detected once, and less than 3.5% sits in the top ten. Trimming took 6 bases from V and 9 from J; bases not matched to a gene: 7. The CDR3 consists of 13 residues. The germline gives CDR1 SGHTA, CDR2 FQGNSA. The V call is TRBV7-2, the J call TRBJ2-5; 10 nucleotides line up with TRBD2. The clonotype comes from a female donor in good health and CMV-seropositive. The sample taken for sequencing was PBMCs. CDR3 sequence: CASRKRGGEAQYF. The CDR3 bases are TGTGCCAGCAGAAAGCGGGGGGGCGAAGCCCAGTACTTC.